The 21 T cell receptor beta chains presented below share a single source sample, sequenced in a study of T cell repertoires in cytomegalovirus infection. TCRdb re-called the reads through MiXCR, storing one row per CDR3 protein. The sample has around 94,000 distinct CDR3 sequences, approximately 15% seen once. Sequenced material: PBMCs. All receptors come from a human donor in good health (CMV status not recorded). Some clones in this sample may be carry-over from other donors' samples.

The chain carries TRBV6-6 and TRBJ1-1; D possibly corresponds to TRBD1 (5 bases). V lost 7 bases and J lost 5, with 20 bases in between. The CDR3 consists of 15 residues. Germline CDR1 and CDR2: MNHNY and SVGAGI (reference sequence). CDR3 bases: TGTGCCAGCAAAGATACCCACGAGGGGCGAACTGAAGCTTTCTTT. This codes for CASKDTHEGRTEAFF.

Ten or more counts support this clonotype. J is TRBJ2-7 and V is TRBV12-3 or TRBV12-4, with TRBD2 matching 9 bases. The CDR3 contains 15 residues. The V gene end was trimmed by 3 bases and the J gene end by 3 bases; junction bases not matched to a gene: 6. CDR3 in DNA: TGTGCCAGCAGTTTTTCTAGCGGGGTTAACTACGAGCAGTACTTC. It specifies CASSFSSGVNYEQYF.

This clonotype was seen repeatedly, ten times or more. The chain joins TRBV7-2 to TRBJ1-2, with no clear D. CDR3 size: 14 residues. Germline V gene sequence: CDR1 SGHTA, CDR2 FQGNSA. V was trimmed by 2 bases and J by 8 bases, leaving 15 bases between them. The CDR3 sequence: CASSLTSGLGGYTF. CDR3 DNA sequence: TGTGCCAGCAGCTTAACATCAGGTTTAGGGGGCTACACCTTC.

The chain uses TRBV20-1 and TRBJ2-1, with a possible D match to TRBD2 (5 bases). Trimming took 2 bases from V and 5 from J, leaving 13 bases between them. The CDR3 length is 14 residues. CDR1 and CDR2 from the germline V gene are DFQATT and SNEGSKA (reference sequence). The CDR3 coding sequence is TGCAGTGCTAGAACCGGACGGGGAAACAATGAGCAGTTCTTC. This codes for CSARTGRGNNEQFF.

This clonotype appeared many times. The gene calls are TRBV7-2 and TRBJ1-2; TRBD1 might be the D (6 bases). CDR1 is SGHTA and CDR2 is FQGNSA in the germline V gene. The CDR3 runs 12 residues. V lost 6 bases and J 4 bases, leaving 9 bases between the germline ends. For the CDR3, the DNA is TGTGCCAGCAGACAGGGTAGCTATGGCTACACCTTC. It is translated as CASRQGSYGYTF.

This clonotype has ten or more counts. The V gene is TRBV6-2 or TRBV6-3, the J gene TRBJ2-2; 7 bases align to TRBD1. CDR1 and CDR2 (germline): MNHEY, SVGEGT. The junction had 15 bases not matched to a gene; V was cut back by 5 bases and J by 0 bases. This CDR3 has 19 amino acids. The CDR3 DNA is TGTGCCAGCAGTAAAGGGGGCCTTCCGCTATTCGCGAACACCGGGGAGCTGTTTTTT. It codes for CASSKGGLPLFANTGELFF.

This clonotype came up a few times. This chain joins TRBV7-9 and TRBJ2-5, with 7 bases matching TRBD2. This CDR3 is 16 amino acids long. CDR1 and CDR2 from the germline V gene are SEHNR and FQNEAQ (reference sequence). The V segment lost 5 bases and the J segment 2 bases; nucleotides outside the gene matches: 11. CDR3 nucleotides: TGTGCCAGCAGCCAAGCCTCCTTGGGGGGGCAAGAGACCCAGTACTTC. It yields the protein CASSQASLGGQETQYF.

This clonotype occurred many times. The chain joins TRBV7-8 to TRBJ1-1; D gene uncertain. Between the trimmed V and J ends, which lost 0 bases and 1 base, there was a span of 6 bases. This CDR3 has 14 residues. The germline CDR1 and CDR2 sequences are SGHVS and FQNEAQ. CDR3 DNA: TGTGCCAGCAGCTTAGCTGGTAGGAACACTGAAGCTTTCTTT. This gives the protein CASSLAGRNTEAFF.

The chain has TRBV27 and TRBJ1-1, with D possibly matching TRBD1 (6 bases). Germline V gene lookup returns CDR1 MNHEY and CDR2 SMNVEV (reference sequence). This CDR3 is 14 amino acids long. The V and J ends lost 5 bases and 3 bases respectively, with 13 bases between them. CDR3 region: CASSTLQGYTEAFF. DNA for the CDR3: TGTGCCAGCAGTACACTACAGGGATACACTGAAGCTTTCTTT.

This clonotype was seen ten or more times. The chain couples TRBV11-2 to TRBJ2-3, with 10 bases that match TRBD1. Germline V gene sequence: CDR1 SGHAT, CDR2 FQNNGV. The CDR3 sequence is 15 residues long. V gave up 5 bases and J gave up 5 bases; unmatched junction bases: 7. The CDR3, as DNA: TGTGCCAGCAGCCCCGGACAGGGGGTTGTAGATACGCAGTATTTT. It yields the protein CASSPGQGVVDTQYF.

At least ten counts were recorded for this clonotype. The rearrangement uses TRBV4-1 and TRBJ2-1; 9 bases match TRBD1. CDR3 length: 16 residues. With V trimmed by 4 bases and J by 7 bases, 11 bases remained unmatched. Germline V gene data show CDR1 as MGHRA and CDR2 as YSYEKL. As DNA, the CDR3 is TGCGCCAGCAGCCTAGGCCCGGGACAGGGTAGGAATGAGCAGTTCTTC. Amino acid sequence: CASSLGPGQGRNEQFF.

There are many counts of this clonotype. In DNA, the CDR3 is TGTGCCAGCAGTGAGCCCGGGGCGCTAAGAAACATTCAGTACTTC. It codes for CASSEPGALRNIQYF. The chain couples TRBV2 to TRBJ2-4, with D possibly being TRBD1 or TRBD2 (5 bases each). V gave up 3 bases and J gave up 6 bases, with 15 bases separating them. The CDR3 has 15 residues. Germline V gene sequence: CDR1 SNHLY, CDR2 FYNNEI. Full variable domain (remainder filled in from reference TRBV2 and TRBJ2-4): EPEVTQTPSHQVTQMGQEVILRCVPISNHLYFYWYRQILGQKVEFLVSFYNNEISEKSEIFDDQFSVERPDGSNFTLKIRSTKLEDSAMYFCASSEPGALRNIQYFGAGTRLSVL.

This clonotype was seen many times. The V and J genes are TRBV7-9 and TRBJ1-4, with D tentatively TRBD1 (5 bases). This CDR3 is 16 amino acids long. The germline V gene encodes CDR1 SEHNR and CDR2 FQNEAQ (reference sequence). The V end lost 3 bases, the J end lost 8 bases, and 19 bases lay between the germline ends. CDR3 sequence (DNA): TGTGCCAGCAGCTTCGACAGCTTCAGGGTGAAGGAAAAACTGTTTTTT. This encodes CASSFDSFRVKEKLFF.

In this sample, this clonotype turned up a few times. V usage is TRBV6-6 and J usage is TRBJ2-2; 9 bases fit TRBD1. The CDR3 sequence is 15 residues long. The germline gives CDR1 MNHNY, CDR2 SVGAGI (reference sequence). V was pared by 6 bases and J by 6 bases, with 8 bases of the junction left unmatched. CDR3 protein: CASSERTGAAGELFF. The CDR3 bases are TGTGCCAGCAGCGAACGGACAGGGGCCGCCGGGGAGCTGTTTTTT.

This clonotype was seen at least ten times. The gene calls are TRBV7-2 and TRBJ2-7; D possibly corresponds to TRBD1 (6 bases). This CDR3 has 13 amino acids. Germline CDR1 is SGHTA and CDR2 is FQGNSA. Trimming pared 1 base from V and 6 bases from J, leaving 10 bases between. This CDR3 reads CASSLDRVAEQYF. The DNA of the CDR3 is TGTGCCAGCAGCTTAGACAGGGTAGCCGAGCAGTACTTC.

This clonotype was seen many times. The chain recombines TRBV7-2 with TRBJ1-2, with TRBD1 identical over 8 bases. The germline V gene has CDR1 SGHTA and CDR2 FQGNSA. CDR3 length equals 12 residues. After removal of 5 bases from V and 8 bases from J, the junction contained 4 bases not matched to a gene. DNA for the CDR3: TGTGCCAGCAGCCCGGACAGGGAAGGCTACACCTTC. Its translation is CASSPDREGYTF.

The chain couples TRBV20-1 to TRBJ1-2, with D perhaps TRBD1 (5 bases). V was shortened by 6 bases and J by 0 bases, with 14 bases between the two germline ends. CDR3 size: 14 residues. The germline V gene has CDR1 DFQATT and CDR2 SNEGSKA (reference sequence). The DNA for the CDR3 is TGCAGTGCACTCGATGGGACGGCTAACTATGGCTACACCTTC. Protein sequence: CSALDGTANYGYTF.

This clonotype was observed a single time. Just one base apart from a much larger clone, this may be a read error. The V gene is TRBV7-9, the J gene TRBJ2-7, with 15 bases lining up with TRBD2. TRBJ2-1 explains the end of the DNA better; the J call may be wrong. The CDR3 spans 18 residues. Germline lookup yields CDR1 SEHNR and CDR2 FQNEAQ (reference sequence). This CDR3 reads CASSSAYPGLAGGYEQFF. CDR3 in DNA: TGTGCCAGCAGCTCCGCCTACCCGGGACTAGCGGGGGGCTACGAGCAGTTCTTC.

This clonotype was counted only a few times. The chain links TRBV11-2 to TRBJ2-3; the match to TRBD2 covers 12 bases. The CDR3 contains 15 residues. V dropped 5 bases and J dropped 8; count of bases not matched to a gene: 8. The germline V gene has CDR1 SGHAT and CDR2 FQNNGV. CDR3 residues: CASSPSSGGGGTQYF. The CDR3 bases are TGTGCCAGCAGCCCTTCTAGCGGGGGGGGAGGTACGCAGTATTTT.

V is TRBV7-9 and J is TRBJ2-7; 11 bases align to TRBD1. In germline, CDR1 is SEHNR, CDR2 FQNEAQ (reference sequence). This CDR3 is 16 amino acids long. Trimming removed 1 base from V and 5 bases from J; junction bases left unmatched: 7. As DNA, the CDR3 is TGTGCCAGCAGCTTAGTGTGGGGACAGGGGGACGACGAGCAGTACTTC. It yields the protein CASSLVWGQGDDEQYF.

Many counts were recorded for this clonotype. CDR3 nucleotides: TGTGCCAGCAGTTCGAAAAGCGGACTAGCGGGGCCCGGGGAGCTGTTTTTT. Its translation: CASSSKSGLAGPGELFF. The rearrangement uses TRBV7-6 and TRBJ2-2; 12 bases align to TRBD2. The germline V gene has CDR1 SGHVS and CDR2 FNYEAQ. The CDR3 has 17 amino acids. V was clipped by 6 bases and J by 6 bases; unmatched bases: 11.